The entry that follows covers one T cell receptor (beta chain) sequence. What it binds is not known. These data come from a study of shared clonotypes between healthy human individuals. Findings of the study overall: Only blood was sampled, and tissue TCR repertoires likely differ from blood ones.

Original processing methods: ImmunoSEQ output held junction-only sequences without quality scores, so filtering differed. The table came from immunoSEQ multiplex PCR; TCRdb's copy has only in-frame clones and leaves some out. From that table come the V and J calls and clone size; the DNA was used to work out D and trimming. The sample consists of around 450,000 clones, about 76% of them appearing once. Germline CDR1 is SGHTA and CDR2 is FQGTGA. Trimming left V 0 bases short and J 8 bases short, with 13 bases between. There are 14 residues in the CDR3. This chain connects TRBV7-3 to TRBJ1-2, with D hard to call. The clonotype was recovered from a woman between 40 and 55 years old in good health. Some clones in this sample may be carry-over from other donors' samples. Material: PBMCs. This chain's CDR3 is CASSLTSPEEGYTF. For the CDR3, the DNA is TGTGCCAGCAGCTTAACGTCACCGGAGGAAGGCTACACCTTC.